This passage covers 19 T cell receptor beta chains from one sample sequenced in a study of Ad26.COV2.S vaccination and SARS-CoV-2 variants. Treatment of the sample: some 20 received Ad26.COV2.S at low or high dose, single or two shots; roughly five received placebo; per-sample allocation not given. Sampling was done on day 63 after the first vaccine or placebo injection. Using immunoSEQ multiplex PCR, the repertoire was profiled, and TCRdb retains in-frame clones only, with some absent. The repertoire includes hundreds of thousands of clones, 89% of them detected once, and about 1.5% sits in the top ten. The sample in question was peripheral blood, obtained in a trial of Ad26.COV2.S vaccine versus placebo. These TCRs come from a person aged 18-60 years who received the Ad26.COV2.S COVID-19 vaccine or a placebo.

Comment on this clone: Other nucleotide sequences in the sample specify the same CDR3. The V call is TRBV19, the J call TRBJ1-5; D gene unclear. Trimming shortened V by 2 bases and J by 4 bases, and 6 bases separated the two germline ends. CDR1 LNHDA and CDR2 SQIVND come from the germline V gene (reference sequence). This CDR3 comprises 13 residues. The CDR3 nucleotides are TGTGCCAGTAGTATATTGGGGAATCAGCCCCAGCATTTT. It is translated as CASSILGNQPQHF.

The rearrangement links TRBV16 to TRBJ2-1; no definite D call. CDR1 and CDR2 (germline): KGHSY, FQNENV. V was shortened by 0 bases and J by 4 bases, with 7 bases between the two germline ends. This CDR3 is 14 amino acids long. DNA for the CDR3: TGTGCCAGCAGCCAATCGGGCTATTACAATGAGCAGTTCTTC. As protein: CASSQSGYYNEQFF. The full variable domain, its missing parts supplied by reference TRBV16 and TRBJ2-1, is GEEVAQTPKHLVRGEGQKAKLYCAPIKGHSYVFWYQQVLKNEFKFLISFQNENVFDETGMPKERFSAKCLPNSPCSLEIQATKLEDSAVYFCASSQSGYYNEQFFGPGTRLTVL.

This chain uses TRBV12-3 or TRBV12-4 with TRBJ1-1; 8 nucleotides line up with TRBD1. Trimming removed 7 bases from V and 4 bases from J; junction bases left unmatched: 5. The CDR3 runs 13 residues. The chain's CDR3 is CASTVQGATEAFF. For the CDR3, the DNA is TGTGCCAGCACTGTGCAGGGGGCCACTGAAGCTTTCTTT.

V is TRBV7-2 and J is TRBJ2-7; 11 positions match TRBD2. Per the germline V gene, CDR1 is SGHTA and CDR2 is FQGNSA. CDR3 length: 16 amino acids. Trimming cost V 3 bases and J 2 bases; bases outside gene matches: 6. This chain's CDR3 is CASSLTSGKGTYEQYF. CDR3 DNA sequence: TGTGCCAGCAGCTTGACTAGCGGGAAAGGGACCTACGAGCAGTACTTC.

In DNA, the CDR3 is TGTGCCAGCAGCTTAATCGGTGTTCGGGCAGATACGCAGTATTTT. Protein product: CASSLIGVRADTQYF. The chain joins TRBV5-4 to TRBJ2-3; D is ambiguous. V shed 2 bases and J shed 4 bases, with 14 bases lying between them. CDR1 and CDR2 from the germline V gene are SGHNT and YYREEE (reference sequence). There are 15 residues in the CDR3.

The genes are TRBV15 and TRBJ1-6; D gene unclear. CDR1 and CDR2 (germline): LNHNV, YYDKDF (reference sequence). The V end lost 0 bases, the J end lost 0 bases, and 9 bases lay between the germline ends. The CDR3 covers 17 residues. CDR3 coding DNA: TGTGCCACCAGCAGAGATCGGGCAGTCTCCTATAATTCACCCCTCCACTTT. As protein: CATSRDRAVSYNSPLHF.

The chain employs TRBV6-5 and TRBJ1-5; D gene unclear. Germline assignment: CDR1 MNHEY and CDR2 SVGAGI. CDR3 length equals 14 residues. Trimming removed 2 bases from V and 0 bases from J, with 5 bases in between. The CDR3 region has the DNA TGTGCCAGCAGTTACGGGGTTAGCAATCAGCCCCAGCATTTT. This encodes CASSYGVSNQPQHF.

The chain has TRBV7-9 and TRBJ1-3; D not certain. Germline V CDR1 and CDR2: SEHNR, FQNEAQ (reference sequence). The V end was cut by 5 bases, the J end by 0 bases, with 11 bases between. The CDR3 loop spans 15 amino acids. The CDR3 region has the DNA TGTGCCAGCAGCCAACTCGGAACCTCTGGAAACACCATATATTTT. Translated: CASSQLGTSGNTIYF.

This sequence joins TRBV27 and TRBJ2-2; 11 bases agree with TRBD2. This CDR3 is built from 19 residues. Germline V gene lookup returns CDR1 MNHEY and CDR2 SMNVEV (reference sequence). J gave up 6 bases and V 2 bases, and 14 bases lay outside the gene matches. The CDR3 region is CASSLTSGSSPYGAGELFF. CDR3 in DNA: TGTGCCAGCAGTTTAACTAGCGGGAGTTCCCCCTATGGTGCCGGGGAGCTGTTTTTT.

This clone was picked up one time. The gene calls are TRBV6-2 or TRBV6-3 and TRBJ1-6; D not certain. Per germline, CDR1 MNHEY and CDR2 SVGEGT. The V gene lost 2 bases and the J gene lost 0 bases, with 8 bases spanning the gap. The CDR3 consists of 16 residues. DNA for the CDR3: TGTGCCAGCAGTTACAGGGAGGGCTCCTATAATTCACCCCTCCACTTT. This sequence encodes CASSYREGSYNSPLHF.

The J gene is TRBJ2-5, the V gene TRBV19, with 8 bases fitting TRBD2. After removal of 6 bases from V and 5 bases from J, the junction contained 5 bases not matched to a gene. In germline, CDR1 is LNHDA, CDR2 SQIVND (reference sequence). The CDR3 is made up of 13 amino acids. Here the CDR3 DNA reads TGTGCCAGTAGCGTCGGGAGGGAGGAGACCCAGTACTTC. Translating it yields CASSVGREETQYF.

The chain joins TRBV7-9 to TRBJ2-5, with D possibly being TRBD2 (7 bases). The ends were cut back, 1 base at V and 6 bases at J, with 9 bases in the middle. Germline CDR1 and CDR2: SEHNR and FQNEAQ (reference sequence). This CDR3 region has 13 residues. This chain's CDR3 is CASSLEGGKTQYF. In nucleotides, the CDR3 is TGTGCCAGCAGCTTAGAGGGGGGGAAGACCCAGTACTTC.

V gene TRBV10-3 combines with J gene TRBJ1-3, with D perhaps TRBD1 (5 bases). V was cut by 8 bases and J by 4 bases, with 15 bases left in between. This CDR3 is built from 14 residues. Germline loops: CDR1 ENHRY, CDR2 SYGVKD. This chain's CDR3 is CAIDGGARGNTIYF. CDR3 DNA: TGTGCCATCGACGGAGGGGCGCGAGGAAACACCATATATTTT.

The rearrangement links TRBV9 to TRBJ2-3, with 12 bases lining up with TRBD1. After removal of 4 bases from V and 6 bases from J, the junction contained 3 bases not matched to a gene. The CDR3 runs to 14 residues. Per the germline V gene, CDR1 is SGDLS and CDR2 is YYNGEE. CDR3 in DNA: TGTGCCAGCAGCACGGGACAGGGGGCTGATACGCAGTATTTT. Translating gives CASSTGQGADTQYF.

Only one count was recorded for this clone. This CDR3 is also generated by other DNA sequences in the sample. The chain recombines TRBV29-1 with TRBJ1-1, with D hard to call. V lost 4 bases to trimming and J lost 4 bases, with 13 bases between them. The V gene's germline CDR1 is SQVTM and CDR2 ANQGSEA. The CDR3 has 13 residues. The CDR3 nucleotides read TGCAGCGTTGCCGGGCGAATGGGCACTGAAGCTTTCTTT. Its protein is CSVAGRMGTEAFF.

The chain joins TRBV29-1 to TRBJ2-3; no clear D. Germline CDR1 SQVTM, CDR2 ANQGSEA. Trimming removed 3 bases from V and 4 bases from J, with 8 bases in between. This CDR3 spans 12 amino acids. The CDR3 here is CSVDTEADTQYF. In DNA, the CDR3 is TGCAGCGTTGATACGGAAGCAGATACGCAGTATTTT.

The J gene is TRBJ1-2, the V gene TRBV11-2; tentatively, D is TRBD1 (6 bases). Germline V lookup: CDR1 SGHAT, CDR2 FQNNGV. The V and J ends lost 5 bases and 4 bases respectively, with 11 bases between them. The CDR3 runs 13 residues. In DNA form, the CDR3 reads TGTGCCAGCAGCCCCAGGGGACTCTATGGCTACACCTTC. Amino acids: CASSPRGLYGYTF.

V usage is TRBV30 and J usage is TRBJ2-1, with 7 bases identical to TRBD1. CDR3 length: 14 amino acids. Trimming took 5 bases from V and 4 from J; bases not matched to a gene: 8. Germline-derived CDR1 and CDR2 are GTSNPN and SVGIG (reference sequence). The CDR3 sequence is CAWDSTGVYNEQFF. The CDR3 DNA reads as TGTGCCTGGGACTCAACAGGGGTATACAATGAGCAGTTCTTC.

CDR3 amino acids: CATSDPGQGAADTQYF. The CDR3, as DNA: TGTGCCACCAGTGATCCCGGACAGGGGGCGGCAGATACGCAGTATTTT. This rearrangement joins TRBV24-1 to TRBJ2-3, with 11 nucleotides matching TRBD1. Trimming removed 3 bases from V and 4 bases from J; junction bases left unmatched: 5. The CDR3 loop spans 16 amino acids. CDR1 and CDR2 from the germline V gene are KGHDR and SFDVKD.